A single sample is the source of the 32 T cell receptor beta chains below, sequenced in a study of cytomegalovirus exposure and HLA in healthy donors. PCR amplification relied on 60 Vbeta primers (plus 13 Jbeta primers). Profiled with immunoSEQ multiplex PCR; TCRdb holds only in-frame clones, not every one. The sample lists 150,000 to 200,000 clones; about 78% were seen once. The sequencing input was PBMCs. These receptors were taken from a woman aged 45 to 65 in good health and CMV-seropositive.

This clone has a single count. The chain employs TRBV6-8 and TRBJ1-1; 8 nucleotides agree with TRBD1. Looked up from germline, CDR1 is MNHGY and CDR2 is SAAAGT. The J segment lost 3 bases and the V segment lost 5 bases, leaving 11 bases of the junction unmatched. The CDR3 is 16 residues long. CDR3: CASSPGTGFGDTEAFF. In nucleotides, the CDR3 is TGTGCCAGCAGTCCCGGGACAGGATTCGGGGACACTGAAGCTTTCTTT.

About this clone: An end of the junction does not agree with germline; a read error may underlie this. This chain links TRBV7-9 with TRBJ2-1; possibly TRBD2 for D (6 bases). CDR1 is SEHNR, CDR2 FQNEAQ, per germline (reference sequence). The CDR3 contains 11 residues. The CDR3 DNA reads TGTGCCAGCAGCTTAGATGGGGGGTGGATCTTC. It codes for CASSLDGGWIF.

CDR3 DNA: TGCGCCAGCAGCTTGCTTCTGGACAGATCTTACGAGCAGTACTTC. This translates into CASSLLLDRSYEQYF. The chain joins TRBV5-1 to TRBJ2-7, with D maybe TRBD1 (6 bases). CDR1 is SGHRS, CDR2 YFSETQ, per germline. CDR3 size: 15 residues. Trimming left V 1 base short and J 4 bases short, with 15 bases between.

V is TRBV5-6 and J is TRBJ1-2; 8 nucleotides line up with TRBD1. After removal of 4 bases from V and 7 bases from J, the junction contained 9 bases not matched to a gene. Germline V gene data show CDR1 as SGHDT and CDR2 as YYEEEE. The CDR3 covers 14 residues. In DNA, the CDR3 is TGTGCCAGCAGCACCAGGACAGGGATCATTGGCTACACCTTC. Protein product: CASSTRTGIIGYTF.

The chain recombines TRBV7-9 with TRBJ1-1; D not resolved. The ends were cut back, 5 bases at V and 3 bases at J, with 10 bases in the middle. The CDR3 runs to 13 residues. Looked up from germline, CDR1 is SEHNR and CDR2 is FQNEAQ (reference sequence). As DNA, the CDR3 is TGTGCCAGCAGCCCCCCCCGGGACACTGAAGCTTTCTTT. Its translation: CASSPPRDTEAFF.

The chain recombines TRBV6-5 with TRBJ2-7, with 8 bases identical to TRBD1. CDR1 and CDR2 (germline): MNHEY, SVGAGI. Trimming at V came to 3 bases and at J to 3 bases, leaving 7 bases not matched to a gene. This CDR3 region has 15 residues. The CDR3 reads CASSYQRTGIYEQYF. DNA for the CDR3: TGTGCCAGCAGTTATCAGAGGACAGGGATCTACGAGCAGTACTTC.

The genes are TRBV5-1 and TRBJ2-1, with TRBD2 as a possible D gene (6 bases). With 0 bases removed from V and 6 bases from J, the gap between germline ends came to 10 bases. Germline assignment: CDR1 SGHRS and CDR2 YFSETQ. This CDR3 spans 14 amino acids. CDR3 coding DNA: TGCGCCAGCAGCTTGGAACCGGGGGTCAATGAGCAGTTCTTC. Amino acid sequence: CASSLEPGVNEQFF. The full variable domain, completed using reference TRBV5-1 and TRBJ2-1, is KAGVTQTPRYLIKTRGQQVTLSCSPISGHRSVSWYQQTPGQGLQFLFEYFSETQRNKGNFPGRFSGRQFSNSRSEMNVSTLELGDSALYLCASSLEPGVNEQFFGPGTRLTVL.

This clone was observed a single time. The V gene is TRBV5-4, the J gene TRBJ1-1, with unresolved D. The CDR3 runs 14 residues. Germline-derived CDR1 and CDR2 are SGHNT and YYREEE (reference sequence). V gave up 2 bases and J gave up 1 base, with 9 bases separating them. The CDR3 region has the DNA TGTGCCAGCAGCTTTGACGGAGAGAACACTGAAGCTTTCTTT. Translation: CASSFDGENTEAFF.

This chain joins TRBV13 and TRBJ1-5; no clear D. This CDR3 comprises 13 residues. Between the trimmed V and J ends, which lost 4 bases and 0 bases, there was a span of 4 bases. CDR1 PRHDT and CDR2 FYEKMQ come from the germline V gene (reference sequence). CDR3 nucleotide sequence: TGTGCCAGCAGCTCTAATAGCAATCAGCCCCAGCATTTT. It encodes CASSSNSNQPQHF.

The DNA for the CDR3 is TGTGCCAGCAGACGGGATTCCGGGGAGCTGTTTTTT. Amino acids: CASRRDSGELFF. The V and J genes are TRBV6-1 and TRBJ2-2, with D perhaps matching TRBD2 (5 bases). Trimming removed 6 bases at V and 6 bases at J, with 8 bases between. The CDR3 is 12 amino acids. Per germline, CDR1 MNHNS and CDR2 SASEGT.

The chain employs TRBV7-2 and TRBJ2-7; unclear D gene. The CDR3 is made up of 14 amino acids. Germline-derived CDR1 and CDR2 are SGHTA and FQGNSA. Trimming pared 3 bases from V and 1 base from J, leaving 10 bases between. CDR3: CASSFNRVSYEQYF. In nucleotides, the CDR3 is TGTGCCAGCAGCTTTAATCGGGTTTCCTACGAGCAGTACTTC.

This chain connects TRBV7-8 to TRBJ1-2; TRBD1 matches at 7 bases. Germline V lookup: CDR1 SGHVS, CDR2 FQNEAQ. The CDR3 extends over 15 amino acids. V trimming: 1 base; J trimming: 8 bases; junction bases outside the gene matches: 10. As DNA, the CDR3 is TGTGCCAGCAGCTTAGGACAGGGAAACCTCTTCGGCTACACCTTC. This gives the protein CASSLGQGNLFGYTF.

CDR3 DNA: TGTGCCAGCAGGCCCCGGGTGCGGGGGGCTAGCACAGATACGCAGTATTTT. The encoded protein is CASRPRVRGASTDTQYF. This chain links TRBV6-4 with TRBJ2-3; TRBD2 aligns across 8 bases. Losses at the gene ends were 6 bases for V and 0 bases for J; bases not matched to a gene: 11. This CDR3 spans 17 amino acids. The germline V gene has CDR1 MRHNA and CDR2 SNTAGT.

The V and J genes are TRBV7-2 and TRBJ2-7, with 7 bases fitting TRBD1. Germline V gives CDR1 SGHTA, CDR2 FQGNSA. There are 15 residues in the CDR3. V lost 0 bases and J lost 3; bases outside the gene matches: 5. The DNA for the CDR3 is TGTGCCAGCAGCTTAGCGGGACAGCCCTTCTACGAGCAGTACTTC. Translated: CASSLAGQPFYEQYF.

Comment on this clone: This CDR3 is also generated by other DNA sequences in the sample. This rearrangement joins TRBV6-5 to TRBJ1-1; D is possibly TRBD1 (5 bases). Trimming cost V 4 bases and J 1 base, with 7 bases left between them. The CDR3 covers 13 residues. CDR1 is MNHEY, CDR2 SVGAGI, per germline. The CDR3 nucleotides read TGTGCCAGCAGTTCAGGGCGGAACACTGAAGCTTTCTTT. Its translation is CASSSGRNTEAFF.

The chain couples TRBV30 to TRBJ2-5; weak D call: TRBD2 (6 bases). Germline CDR1 GTSNPN, CDR2 SVGIG (reference sequence). The CDR3 is made up of 13 amino acids. Trimming removed 4 bases at V and 7 bases at J, with 16 bases between. CDR3 sequence (DNA): TGTGCCTGGACGAGGAGGGTGGGGGGGACCCAGTACTTC. It translates to CAWTRRVGGTQYF.

The rearrangement uses TRBV29-1 and TRBJ1-5, with 8 bases fitting TRBD1. Trimming cost V 6 bases and J 4 bases; bases outside gene matches: 8. Germline CDR1 reads SQVTM; CDR2 reads ANQGSEA. The CDR3 extends over 14 amino acids. DNA for the CDR3: TGCAGCGTCAGCGACAGGGGACAGAATCAGCCCCAGCATTTT. Protein sequence: CSVSDRGQNQPQHF.

V usage is TRBV9 and J usage is TRBJ1-6; D is uncertain. The CDR3 sequence is 15 residues long. CDR1 SGDLS and CDR2 YYNGEE come from the germline V gene. The V and J ends lost 0 bases and 7 bases respectively, with 11 bases between them. The CDR3 loop reads CASSVGGSGNSPLHF. CDR3 sequence (DNA): TGTGCCAGCAGCGTAGGAGGGTCCGGGAATTCACCCCTCCACTTT.

This clone was counted between two and nine times. The genes are TRBV5-1 and TRBJ1-2, with D possibly being TRBD1 (6 bases). CDR3 length: 15 residues. In germline, CDR1 is SGHRS, CDR2 YFSETQ. Trimming shortened V by 4 bases and J by 2 bases, and 15 bases separated the two germline ends. The CDR3 DNA is TGCGCCAGCAGCCTTGATGGGACAACCAACTATGGCTACACCTTC. Translating gives CASSLDGTTNYGYTF.

CDR3 DNA sequence: TGTGCCAGCAGCTTACCCCACGACAGGCAAGGGCTCTATGGCTACACCTTC. Amino acid sequence: CASSLPHDRQGLYGYTF. This chain links TRBV11-3 with TRBJ1-2; D may be TRBD1 (6 bases). The CDR3 extends over 17 amino acids. Germline V gene data show CDR1 as SGHNT and CDR2 as YENEEA. V gave up 2 bases and J gave up 4 bases, with 20 bases separating them.

The V and J genes are TRBV15 and TRBJ2-7; TRBD1 aligns across 10 bases. J lost 3 bases, V lost 1 base, and 3 bases had no gene match. The CDR3 contains 15 residues. Germline V CDR1 and CDR2: LNHNV, YYDKDF (reference sequence). The CDR3 here is CATSRGGTGDYEQYF. The CDR3, as DNA: TGTGCCACCAGCAGAGGGGGGACAGGGGACTACGAGCAGTACTTC.

The chain uses TRBV6-1 and TRBJ1-1; 9 bases fit TRBD1. The length of the CDR3 is 16 residues. The V segment lost 3 bases and the J segment 1 base; nucleotides outside the gene matches: 6. Looked up from germline, CDR1 is MNHNS and CDR2 is SASEGT. The CDR3 DNA is TGTGCCAGCAGTGACCCGGGACAGGGTAAGAACACTGAAGCTTTCTTT. It codes for CASSDPGQGKNTEAFF.

The chain carries TRBV5-4 and TRBJ2-5; 9 positions agree with TRBD1. CDR1 SGHNT and CDR2 YYREEE come from the germline V gene (reference sequence). The CDR3 spans 15 residues. Trimming at V came to 3 bases and at J to 5 bases, leaving 8 bases not matched to a gene. This CDR3 reads CASSWSGQGLETQYF. CDR3 sequence (DNA): TGTGCCAGCAGCTGGTCCGGACAGGGGCTGGAGACCCAGTACTTC.

The rearrangement links TRBV2 to TRBJ1-1; D is undetermined. The CDR3 consists of 15 residues. Trimming removed 7 bases at V and 2 bases at J, with 17 bases between. Germline lookup yields CDR1 SNHLY and CDR2 FYNNEI. This chain's CDR3 is CASKLTGSGNTEAFF. CDR3 bases: TGTGCCAGCAAACTTACGGGGTCGGGCAACACTGAAGCTTTCTTT. The entire variable domain, with the rest obtained from reference TRBV2 and TRBJ1-1, is as follows: EPEVTQTPSHQVTQMGQEVILRCVPISNHLYFYWYRQILGQKVEFLVSFYNNEISEKSEIFDDQFSVERPDGSNFTLKIRSTKLEDSAMYFCASKLTGSGNTEAFFGQGTRLTVV.

V gene TRBV19 combines with J gene TRBJ2-3, with TRBD2 identical over 9 bases. V trimming: 7 bases; J trimming: 0 bases; junction bases outside the gene matches: 8. This CDR3 has 16 amino acids. Germline V gene sequence: CDR1 LNHDA, CDR2 SQIVND (reference sequence). DNA for the CDR3: TGTGCCAGTAAAGCGGGGGGAACGACTAGCACAGATACGCAGTATTTT. Protein sequence: CASKAGGTTSTDTQYF. Variable domain in full (rest from reference TRBV19 and TRBJ2-3): DGGITQSPKYLFRKEGQNVTLSCEQNLNHDAMYWYRQDPGQGLRLIYYSQIVNDFQKGDIAEGYSVSREKKESFPLTVTSAQKNPTAFYLCASKAGGTTSTDTQYFGPGTRLTVL.

This chain links TRBV5-8 with TRBJ1-1; D is undetermined. The ends were cut back, 1 base at V and 0 bases at J, with 7 bases in the middle. Per the germline V gene, CDR1 is SGHTS and CDR2 is YDEGEE. CDR3 length equals 14 residues. The CDR3 nucleotides read TGTGCCAGCAGCTTGACATTCATGAACACTGAAGCTTTCTTT. Translated: CASSLTFMNTEAFF.

V usage is TRBV2 and J usage is TRBJ2-7; D is perhaps TRBD2 (6 bases). V lost 7 bases to trimming and J lost 4 bases, with 8 bases between them. The CDR3 is 11 amino acids. Germline loops: CDR1 SNHLY, CDR2 FYNNEI. The CDR3 sequence is CASMGGYEQYF. Written as DNA, the CDR3 is TGTGCCAGCATGGGAGGTTACGAGCAGTACTTC.

The chain uses TRBV5-6 and TRBJ2-3, with 7 bases identical to TRBD1. This CDR3 is 17 amino acids long. The junction had 12 bases not matched to a gene; V was cut back by 3 bases and J by 2 bases. Germline V lookup: CDR1 SGHDT, CDR2 YYEEEE. The DNA for the CDR3 is TGTGCCAGCAGCTCTACAACCGGGACAGCGTTCACAGATACGCAGTATTTT. It specifies CASSSTTGTAFTDTQYF.

The gene calls are TRBV7-7 and TRBJ2-1; TRBD2 agrees at 9 bases. J gave up 4 bases and V 2 bases, and 15 bases lay outside the gene matches. The germline V gene encodes CDR1 SSHAT and CDR2 FNYEAQ (reference sequence). The CDR3 extends over 19 amino acids. For the CDR3, the DNA is TGTGCCAGCAGCTTATTCCTAGCGGGGACGGAGGGGCCTTACAATGAGCAGTTCTTC. It encodes CASSLFLAGTEGPYNEQFF.

CDR3 in amino acids: CASSLGIAARTDTQYF. As DNA, the CDR3 is TGCGCCAGCAGCTTGGGAATAGCGGCCCGCACAGATACGCAGTATTTT. V is TRBV5-1 and J is TRBJ2-3; possibly TRBD2 for D (6 bases). Trimming took off 0 bases at V and 1 base at J, with 12 bases between the two ends. The CDR3 sequence is 16 residues long. CDR1 is SGHRS and CDR2 is YFSETQ in the germline V gene.

The V and J genes are TRBV7-8 and TRBJ2-3; 9 nucleotides align to TRBD2. CDR1 is SGHVS and CDR2 is FQNEAQ in the germline V gene. The CDR3 has 19 residues. Trimming removed 3 bases from V and 0 bases from J; junction bases left unmatched: 13. CDR3 DNA: TGTGCCAGCAGCTTTGGACTAGCGACTTTGTACATTAGCACAGATACGCAGTATTTT. Protein product: CASSFGLATLYISTDTQYF.

The chain is built from TRBV14 and TRBJ2-1; perhaps TRBD2 as D (6 bases). Trimming shortened V by 0 bases and J by 11 bases, and 11 bases separated the two germline ends. This CDR3 is built from 13 residues. CDR1 SGHDN and CDR2 FVKESK come from the germline V gene. CDR3: CASSQDPGAQQFF. DNA of the CDR3: TGTGCCAGCAGCCAAGATCCGGGAGCCCAGCAGTTCTTC.